One T cell receptor beta chain is described in this entry. This sample is drawn from a study of blood T cell repertoires in COVID-19. Study overall: Specimens from acute and convalescent COVID-19 originated in the United States, Italy and Spain. T cells, B-cell-depleted T cells, or PBMCs supplied cDNA or gDNA.

Authors' methods: Estimation of nucleated cell counts was performed using reference gene primer amplification. The table came from immunoSEQ multiplex PCR; TCRdb's copy has only in-frame clones and leaves some out. That table is the source of V, J and clone size, and D and trimming were worked out from the DNA. Counted here are about 42,000 clones, almost 95% occurring once; the ten biggest clones make up about 9.2%. Germline CDR1 and CDR2: SEHNR and FQNEAQ (reference sequence). Trimming removed 4 bases at V and 4 bases at J, with 12 bases between. The CDR3 contains 14 residues. The rearrangement links TRBV7-9 to TRBJ2-3; D is possibly TRBD2 (6 bases). Sequencing was done on a sample of peripheral blood. The source is a man over 45 with active COVID-19. In DNA, the CDR3 is TGTGCCAGCAGCTGGGACTCCGGTCCAGATACGCAGTATTTT. Encoded protein: CASSWDSGPDTQYF.